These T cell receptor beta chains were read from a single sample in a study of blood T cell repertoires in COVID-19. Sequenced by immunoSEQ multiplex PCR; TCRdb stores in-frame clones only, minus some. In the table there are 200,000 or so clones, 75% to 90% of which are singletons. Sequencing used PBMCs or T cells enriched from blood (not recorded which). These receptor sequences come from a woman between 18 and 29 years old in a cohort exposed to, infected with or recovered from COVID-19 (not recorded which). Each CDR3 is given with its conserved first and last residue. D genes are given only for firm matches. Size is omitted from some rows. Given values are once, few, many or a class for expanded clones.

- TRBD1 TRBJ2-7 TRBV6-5 TGTGCCAGCAGCAATACAGGGGTTTTAAGCTACGAGCAGTACTTC CASSNTGVLSYEQYF
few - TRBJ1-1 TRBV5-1 TGCGCCAGCAGGGAAGCGGTTGACACTGAAGCTTTCTTT CASREAVDTEAFF
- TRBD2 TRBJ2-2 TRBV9 TGTGCCAGCAGCGACCCGGGACTAGCGGGAGCGAACACCGGGGAGCTGTTTTTT CASSDPGLAGANTGELFF
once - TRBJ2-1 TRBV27 TGTGCCAGCAGCACGCAGGGTAATGAGCAGTTCTTC CASSTQGNEQFF
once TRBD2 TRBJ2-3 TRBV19 TGTGCCAGTTCGACTAGCGGGAGATCCAGAGATACGCAGTATTTT CASSTSGRSRDTQYF
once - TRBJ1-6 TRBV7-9 TGTGCCAGCAGCAGAGACGGGGGACGCAATTCACCCCTCCACTTT CASSRDGGRNSPLHF
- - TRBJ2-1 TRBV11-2 TGTGCCAGCAGCTTACAGGGTGAGCAGTTCTTC CASSLQGEQFF
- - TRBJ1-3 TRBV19 TGTGCCAGTAGTATGGGGAGAAAGGCTGGAAACACCATATATTTT CASSMGRKAGNTIYF
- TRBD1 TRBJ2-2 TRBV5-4 TGTGCCAGCAGCCGACAGGGTGAGAACACCGGGGAGCTGTTTTTT CASSRQGENTGELFF
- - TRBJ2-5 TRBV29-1 TGCAGCGGCGGGACAGAACAAGAGACCCAGTACTTC CSGGTEQETQYF
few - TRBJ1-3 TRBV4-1 TGCGCCAGCAGCCAAGGGGGCAGGGCTGGAAACACCATATATTTT CASSQGGRAGNTIYF
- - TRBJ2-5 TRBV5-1 TGCGCCAGCAGCTCAATTGGGGGGACGGAGGAGACCCAGTACTTC CASSSIGGTEETQYF
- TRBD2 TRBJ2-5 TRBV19 TGTGCCAGTAGTAGGGCGGGAGGAAGGGAGACCCAGTACTTC CASSRAGGRETQYF
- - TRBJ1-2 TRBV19 TGTGCCAGTAGTCTCCAGGGTCCTAACTATGGCTACACCTTC CASSLQGPNYGYTF
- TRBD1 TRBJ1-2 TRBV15 TGTGCCACCAGCAGAGGGGGACAGGAGTATGGCTACACCTTC CATSRGGQEYGYTF
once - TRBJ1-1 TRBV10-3 TGTGCCATCACCGGAACAACGGGGACTGAAGCTTTCTTT CAITGTTGTEAFF
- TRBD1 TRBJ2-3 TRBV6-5 TGTGCCGGTGGGACAGGTGTGGCAGATACGCAGTATTTT CAGGTGVADTQYF
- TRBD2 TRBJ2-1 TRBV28 TGTGCCAGCAGTTCCCTAGCGGGGGGCAACAATGAGCAGTTCTTC CASSSLAGGNNEQFF
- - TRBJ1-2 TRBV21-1 TGTGCCAGCAGCGCATGGGACGATCAGGGGTATGGCTACACCTTC CASSAWDDQGYGYTF
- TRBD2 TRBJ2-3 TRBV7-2 TGTGCCAGCAGCTTAGTCGGGGGGGGCCGAGATACGCAGTATTTT CASSLVGGGRDTQYF
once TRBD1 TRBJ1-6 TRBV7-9 TGTGCCAGCAGCCCAACCGGGACAGCCCGGTCACCCCTCCACTTT CASSPTGTARSPLHF